The 27 T cell receptor beta chains below come from one sample, sequenced in a study of OX40 agonist ivuxolimab in advanced cancers. This table comes from immunoSEQ multiplex PCR, and its TCRdb copy is limited to in-frame clones, with some not included. The sample includes approximately 110,000 clones, roughly 90% of them seen just once. Sequencing was performed on CD4+ or CD8+ T cells sorted from blood, taken in a trial of the OX40 agonist ivuxolimab. Receptor source: an adult with an advanced solid tumor such as melanoma, head and neck, liver or kidney cancer.

The chain combines TRBV9 with TRBJ2-3; D may be TRBD2 (6 bases). Germline V gene lookup returns CDR1 SGDLS and CDR2 YYNGEE. V lost 0 bases and J 0 bases, leaving 8 bases between the germline ends. The CDR3 sequence is 15 residues long. Written as DNA, the CDR3 is TGTGCCAGCAGCGTAGGCGGGATGAGCACAGATACGCAGTATTTT. It codes for CASSVGGMSTDTQYF.

The chain carries TRBV10-1 and TRBJ2-3; 9 bases are shared with TRBD2. The junction had 2 bases not matched to a gene; V was cut back by 0 bases and J by 7 bases. This CDR3 is 14 amino acids long. Looked up from germline, CDR1 is WNHNN and CDR2 is SYGVQD (reference sequence). CDR3 sequence reads: CASSESSGGYTQYF. The CDR3 DNA reads TGCGCCAGCAGTGAGTCTAGCGGGGGATATACGCAGTATTTT.

J is TRBJ2-3 and V is TRBV7-3; 8 nucleotides align to TRBD2. The CDR3 is 16 residues long. Germline values: CDR1 SGHTA, CDR2 FQGTGA. Trimming at V came to 5 bases and at J to 5 bases, leaving 12 bases not matched to a gene. The CDR3 nucleotides read TGTGCCAGCAGCCCCTCCGGAGCGGGGGTGGGAGATACGCAGTATTTT. Translation gives CASSPSGAGVGDTQYF. Full variable domain (rest looked up from reference TRBV7-3 and TRBJ2-3): GAGVSQTPSNKVTEKGKYVELRCDPISGHTALYWYRQSLGQGPEFLIYFQGTGAADDSGLPNDRFFAVRPEGSVSTLKIQRTERGDSAVYLCASSPSGAGVGDTQYFGPGTRLTVL.

This chain uses TRBV28 with TRBJ2-4, with a tentative D call TRBD2 (5 bases). CDR1 is MDHEN, CDR2 SYDVKM, per germline. V was trimmed by 5 bases and J by 5 bases, leaving 13 bases between them. CDR3 length: 14 residues. The CDR3 protein is CASSGGLGENIQYF. In DNA, the CDR3 is TGTGCCAGCAGTGGAGGTCTTGGTGAAAACATTCAGTACTTC.

This chain connects TRBV4-3 to TRBJ2-3; perhaps TRBD2 as D (6 bases). From germline, CDR1 is LGHNA and CDR2 YSLEER. CDR3 length: 14 residues. V lost 3 bases and J lost 5, with 12 bases in between. This CDR3 is CASSQEGSLDTQYF. CDR3 bases: TGCGCCAGCAGCCAGGAGGGGTCTCTAGATACGCAGTATTTT.

This chain uses TRBV7-2 with TRBJ1-5, with TRBD1 as a possible D gene (6 bases). CDR1 SGHTA and CDR2 FQGNSA come from the germline V gene. CDR3 size: 15 residues. V lost 0 bases and J 2 bases, leaving 8 bases between the germline ends. CDR3 bases: TGTGCCAGCAGCTTAGCCGCAGGGGGCAATCAGCCCCAGCATTTT. As protein: CASSLAAGGNQPQHF.

The chain couples TRBV13 to TRBJ2-7, with D uncertain. Trimming removed 2 bases from V and 1 base from J, with 9 bases in between. CDR3 size: 14 residues. Germline V gives CDR1 PRHDT, CDR2 FYEKMQ (reference sequence). The CDR3 DNA reads as TGTGCCAGCAGCTTAAGCCAGCTTTCCTACGAGCAGTACTTC. Translation gives CASSLSQLSYEQYF.

This rearrangement joins TRBV4-3 to TRBJ1-6; D unresolved. Trimming left V 0 bases short and J 11 bases short, with 20 bases between. Per the germline V gene, CDR1 is LGHNA and CDR2 is YSLEER. The CDR3 covers 17 residues. CDR3 sequence: CASSQEVQKYALTPLHF. The CDR3 DNA sequence: TGCGCCAGCAGCCAAGAGGTCCAGAAATATGCTTTAACACCCCTCCACTTT.

The chain joins TRBV14 to TRBJ2-2; D is undetermined. The CDR3 contains 14 residues. Trimming stripped 3 bases from V and 5 bases from J, with 10 bases between. The germline CDR1 and CDR2 sequences are SGHDN and FVKESK. The CDR3 DNA follows: TGTGCCAGCAGCCAGTCTGGGTGGACCGGGGAGCTGTTTTTT. It translates to CASSQSGWTGELFF.

The chain links TRBV5-1 to TRBJ2-5; 7 bases align to TRBD1. The J segment lost 0 bases and the V segment lost 0 bases, leaving 5 bases of the junction unmatched. Germline CDR1 reads SGHRS; CDR2 reads YFSETQ. The CDR3 consists of 16 residues. The CDR3 protein is CASSLAQGEYQETQYF. The CDR3 nucleotides read TGCGCCAGCAGCTTGGCCCAGGGGGAATACCAAGAGACCCAGTACTTC.

V gene TRBV19 combines with J gene TRBJ2-1; perhaps D is TRBD1 or TRBD2 (5 bases each). CDR1 and CDR2 from the germline V gene are LNHDA and SQIVND (reference sequence). This CDR3 spans 16 amino acids. V was pared by 4 bases and J by 3 bases, with 16 bases between. CDR3 residues: CASSTNRGPLYNEQFF. The CDR3 DNA is TGTGCCAGTAGTACTAATAGGGGACCACTCTACAATGAGCAGTTCTTC.

The chain is built from TRBV18 and TRBJ1-1; D is undetermined. With 5 bases removed from V and 0 bases from J, the gap between germline ends came to 10 bases. The CDR3 length is 14 residues. Germline-derived CDR1 and CDR2 are KGHSH and LQKENI. CDR3 nucleotide sequence: TGTGCCAGCTCAGTGGCAGTAATGAACACTGAAGCTTTCTTT. Its protein is CASSVAVMNTEAFF.

The chain has TRBV10-2 and TRBJ2-7; 8 bases match TRBD1. In germline, CDR1 is WSHSY, CDR2 SAAADI. The CDR3 extends over 14 amino acids. V shed 4 bases and J 4 bases; nucleotides not matched to a gene: 6. CDR3 amino acids: CASSAQGAGYEQYF. DNA for the CDR3: TGCGCCAGCAGTGCGCAGGGGGCTGGGTACGAGCAGTACTTC.

The chain combines TRBV27 with TRBJ1-5; D unresolved. There are 17 residues in the CDR3. V lost 7 bases, J lost 0 bases, and 19 bases lay in between. Germline V gene sequence: CDR1 MNHEY, CDR2 SMNVEV (reference sequence). The CDR3 coding sequence is TGTGCCAGCAAGTTGGGAGAATGGGAGTATAGCAATCAGCCCCAGCATTTT. Translated, it gives CASKLGEWEYSNQPQHF.

The chain combines TRBV13 with TRBJ2-1, with 9 positions matching TRBD2. This CDR3 has 17 amino acids. Trimming removed 5 bases from V and 8 bases from J; junction bases left unmatched: 16. CDR1 and CDR2 (germline): PRHDT, FYEKMQ (reference sequence). In nucleotides, the CDR3 is TGTGCCAGCAGCCCCGGGTTGATAGCGGGAGAAAGCGATGAGCAGTTCTTC. It codes for CASSPGLIAGESDEQFF.

V and J are TRBV19 and TRBJ2-1, with 7 bases identical to TRBD2. This CDR3 contains 15 residues. Germline loops: CDR1 LNHDA, CDR2 SQIVND (reference sequence). Germline trimming cut 9 bases from V and 7 bases from J; bases unmatched to any gene: 15. The CDR3 DNA reads as TGTGCCAGCCGCGGGGGACTGAAGTTTCAAAATGAGCAGTTCTTC. This sequence encodes CASRGGLKFQNEQFF.

The chain recombines TRBV19 with TRBJ1-5; weak D call: TRBD1 (5 bases). From germline, CDR1 is LNHDA and CDR2 SQIVND (reference sequence). This CDR3 has 15 residues. Deletions cut 6 bases from V and 5 bases from J, with 17 bases between. CDR3 residues: CASSLDTRWYQPQHF. The CDR3 DNA reads TGTGCCAGTAGCTTGGACACAAGATGGTATCAGCCCCAGCATTTT.

V is TRBV5-1 and J is TRBJ1-5; 9 bases align to TRBD1. J lost 4 bases, V lost 1 base, and 3 bases had no gene match. This CDR3 comprises 15 residues. CDR1 and CDR2 (germline): SGHRS, YFSETQ. The CDR3 region is CASSLLGTGNQPQHF. CDR3 DNA sequence: TGCGCCAGCAGCTTGCTGGGGACAGGGAATCAGCCCCAGCATTTT.

This clone appeared a single time. The rearrangement uses TRBV7-8 and TRBJ2-5; D unclear. The germline CDR1 and CDR2 sequences are SGHVS and FQNEAQ. V lost 3 bases to trimming and J lost 4 bases, with 27 bases between them. This CDR3 region has 19 residues. CDR3 in DNA: TGTGCCAGCAGCTTCCCTTCTCTTCCCGAACGAAAACCCCGAGAGACCCAGTACTTC. It encodes CASSFPSLPERKPRETQYF.

This chain connects TRBV27 to TRBJ1-4; tentatively, D is TRBD1 (6 bases). CDR1 and CDR2 (germline): MNHEY, SMNVEV (reference sequence). This CDR3 has 15 amino acids. The ends were cut back, 2 bases at V and 6 bases at J, with 13 bases in the middle. As DNA, the CDR3 is TGTGCCAGCAGTTTAATCGGGGGCTGGGATGAAAAACTGTTTTTT. Translated: CASSLIGGWDEKLFF. Based on the CDR3 plus reference TRBV27 and TRBJ1-4, the full variable domain is EAQVTQNPRYLITVTGKKLTVTCSQNMNHEYMSWYRQDPGLGLRQIYYSMNVEVTDKGDVPEGYKVSRKEKRNFPLILESPSPNQTSLYFCASSLIGGWDEKLFFGSGTQLSVL.

V gene TRBV5-1 combines with J gene TRBJ2-3, with D hard to call. Germline CDR1 SGHRS, CDR2 YFSETQ. CDR3 length equals 11 residues. Trimming removed 0 bases from V and 6 bases from J, with 2 bases in between. The CDR3 nucleotides read TGCGCCAGCAGCTTGGCGGATACGCAGTATTTT. Protein product: CASSLADTQYF.

In this sample, this clone turned up once. The gene calls are TRBV5-1 and TRBJ1-2, with no clear D. There are 14 residues in the CDR3. Germline CDR1 and CDR2: SGHRS and YFSETQ. Trimming removed 2 bases at V and 2 bases at J, with 10 bases between. This chain's CDR3 is CASSFNGGNYGYTF. The CDR3 nucleotides are TGCGCCAGCAGCTTCAACGGTGGAAACTATGGCTACACCTTC.

This chain joins TRBV11-3 and TRBJ2-1; a possible D gene is TRBD2 (5 bases). The V gene's germline CDR1 is SGHNT and CDR2 YENEEA. This CDR3 has 16 residues. Trimming shortened V by 1 base and J by 0 bases, and 10 bases separated the two germline ends. CDR3 sequence: CASSLGGISSYNEQFF. DNA for the CDR3: TGTGCCAGCAGCTTAGGAGGGATTAGCTCCTACAATGAGCAGTTCTTC.

This sequence joins TRBV4-3 and TRBJ1-5, with D unresolved. The CDR3 spans 13 residues. V was cut by 0 bases and J by 9 bases, with 9 bases left in between. The germline V gene encodes CDR1 LGHNA and CDR2 YSLEER. The CDR3 DNA reads as TGCGCCAGCAGCCAAGATCAAAGGCGGCCCCAGCATTTT. This sequence encodes CASSQDQRRPQHF.

The rearrangement uses TRBV30 and TRBJ2-7, with no clear D. Germline loops: CDR1 GTSNPN, CDR2 SVGIG (reference sequence). Trimming shortened V by 5 bases and J by 4 bases, and 9 bases separated the two germline ends. The CDR3 extends over 11 amino acids. CDR3 residues: CAWQATYEQYF. DNA for the CDR3: TGTGCCTGGCAGGCCACTTACGAGCAGTACTTC.

Points on this clone: This CDR3 is also generated by other DNA sequences in the sample. The chain combines TRBV20-1 with TRBJ2-7; D remains ambiguous. The CDR3 contains 11 residues. Trimming stripped 3 bases from V and 3 bases from J, with 6 bases between. The V gene's germline CDR1 is DFQATT and CDR2 SNEGSKA (reference sequence). The CDR3 reads CSASPSYEQYF. The CDR3 DNA reads TGCAGTGCTAGCCCCAGCTACGAGCAGTACTTC.

This chain connects TRBV6-1 to TRBJ1-2, with D hard to call. The CDR3 is 14 amino acids. Germline V gene data show CDR1 as MNHNS and CDR2 as SASEGT. V was shortened by 0 bases and J by 2 bases, with 7 bases between the two germline ends. The CDR3 region is CASSEAVGNYGYTF. CDR3 in DNA: TGTGCCAGCAGTGAAGCGGTAGGGAACTATGGCTACACCTTC.